The clone carrying this TCR beta chain occurred a few times. Germline V gene lookup returns CDR1 SGHDT and CDR2 YYEEEE. V was pared by 2 bases and J by 5 bases, with 9 bases of the junction left unmatched. This CDR3 comprises 15 residues. TCRdb ran MiXCR on the reads and lists one entry per CDR3 protein. The repertoire holds 450,000 to 650,000 distinct CDR3 sequences, with 26% as singletons. The sample originates from a study of T cell repertoires in cytomegalovirus infection. This TCR was recovered from a human donor in good health (CMV status not recorded). Some clones in this sample may be carry-over from other donors' samples. The sequenced sample was PBMCs. V usage is TRBV5-6 and J usage is TRBJ2-5, with 7 bases aligning to TRBD1. CDR3 bases: TGTGCCAGCAGCTTTGTAGGGGGCCGTCGGGAGACCCAGTACTTC. Translated, it gives CASSFVGGRRETQYF.